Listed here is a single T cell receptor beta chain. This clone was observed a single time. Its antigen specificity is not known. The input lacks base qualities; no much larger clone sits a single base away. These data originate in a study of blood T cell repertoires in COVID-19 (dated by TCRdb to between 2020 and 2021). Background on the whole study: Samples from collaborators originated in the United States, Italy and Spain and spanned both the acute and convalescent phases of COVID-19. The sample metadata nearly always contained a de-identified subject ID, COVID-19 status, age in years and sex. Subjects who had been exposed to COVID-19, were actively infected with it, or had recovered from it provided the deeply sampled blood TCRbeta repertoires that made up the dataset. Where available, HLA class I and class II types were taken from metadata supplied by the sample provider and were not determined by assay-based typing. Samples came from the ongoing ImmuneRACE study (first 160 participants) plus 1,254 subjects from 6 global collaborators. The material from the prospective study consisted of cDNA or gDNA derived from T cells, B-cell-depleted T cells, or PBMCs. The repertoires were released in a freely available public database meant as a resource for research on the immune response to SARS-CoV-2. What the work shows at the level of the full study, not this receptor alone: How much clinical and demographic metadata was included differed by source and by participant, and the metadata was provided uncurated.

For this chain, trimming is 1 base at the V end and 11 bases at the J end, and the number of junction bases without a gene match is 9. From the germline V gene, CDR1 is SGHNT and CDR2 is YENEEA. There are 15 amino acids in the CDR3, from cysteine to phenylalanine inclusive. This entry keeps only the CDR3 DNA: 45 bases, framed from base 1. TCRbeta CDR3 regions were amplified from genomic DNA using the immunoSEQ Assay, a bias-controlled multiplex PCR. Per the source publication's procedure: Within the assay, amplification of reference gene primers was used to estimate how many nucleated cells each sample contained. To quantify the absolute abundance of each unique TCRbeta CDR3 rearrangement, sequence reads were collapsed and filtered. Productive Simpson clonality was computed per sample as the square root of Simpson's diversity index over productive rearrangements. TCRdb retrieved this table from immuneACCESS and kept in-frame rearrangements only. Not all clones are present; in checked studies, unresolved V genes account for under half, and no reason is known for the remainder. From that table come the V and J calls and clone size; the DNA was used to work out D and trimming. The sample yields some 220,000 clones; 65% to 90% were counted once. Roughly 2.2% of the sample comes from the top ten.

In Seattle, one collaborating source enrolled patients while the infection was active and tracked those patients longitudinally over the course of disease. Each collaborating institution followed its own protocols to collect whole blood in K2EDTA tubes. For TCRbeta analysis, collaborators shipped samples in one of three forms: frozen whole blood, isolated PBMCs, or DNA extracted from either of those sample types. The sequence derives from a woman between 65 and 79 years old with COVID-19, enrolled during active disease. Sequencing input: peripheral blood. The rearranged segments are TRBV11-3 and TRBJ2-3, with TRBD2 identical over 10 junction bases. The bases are TGTGCCAGCAGCTTAGGACTAGCGGGTAATAATGGGCAGTATTTT. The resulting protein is CASSLGLAGNNGQYF.